The clone carrying this T cell receptor beta chain came up once. The data derive from a study of blood T cell repertoires in COVID-19. V dropped 3 bases and J dropped 0 bases, with 14 bases sitting between them. This CDR3 has 16 amino acids. Germline CDR1 and CDR2: MNHNS and SASEGT. Only in-frame clones appear in the TCRdb table, and some are missing; sequencing was by immunoSEQ multiplex PCR. The table shows approximately 290,000 clones, with around 82% occurring only once. The clonotype was recovered from a human donor with COVID-19, enrolled during active disease. The donor label of this sample is uncertain. The chain recombines TRBV6-1 with TRBJ1-1; D may be TRBD1 (5 bases). The sample comprised peripheral blood. The DNA of the CDR3 is TGTGCCAGCAGTGATGACAGACCGGCATTGAACACTGAAGCTTTCTTT. It encodes CASSDDRPALNTEAFF.